A selection of T cell receptor beta chains follows, all from one sample in a study of T cells in Graves' hyperthyroidism and ophthalmopathy. TCRdb processed the multiplex PCR reads anew with MiXCR; each CDR3 protein has one entry. The sample consists of approximately 420,000 distinct CDR3 sequences, roughly 13% of them appearing once. The material sequenced was blood. All receptors come from a woman under 30 with Graves' hyperthyroidism. Each CDR3 is given with its conserved first and last residue. A D gene is named only where the DNA matches it firmly. The listing skips clone size in some rows; elsewhere it reads once, few, many or a size class.

clone size	V gene	J gene	D gene	CDR3 protein	CDR3 DNA
few	TRBV7-2	TRBJ1-3	.	CASSPNVGNTIYF	TGTGCCAGCAGCCCAAACGTTGGAAACACCATATATTTT
once	TRBV20-1	TRBJ2-7	.	CSARDGWEPTYEQYF	TGCAGTGCTAGAGATGGGTGGGAGCCTACCTACGAGCAGTACTTC
.	TRBV7-6	TRBJ2-1	.	CASSSPGRVKRNEQFF	TGTGCCAGCAGCTCTCCGGGCAGGGTGAAGCGCAATGAGCAGTTCTTC
.	TRBV6-2/TRBV6-3	TRBJ1-2	TRBD1	CASRAPTGGAGYTF	TGTGCCAGCAGGGCCCCGACAGGGGGCGCCGGCTACACCTTC
.	TRBV20-1	TRBJ1-5	TRBD1	CSARAVDRGLMGNQPQHF	TGCAGTGCTAGAGCAGTAGACAGGGGGCTGATGGGCAATCAGCCCCAGCATTTT
.	TRBV5-6	TRBJ2-7	.	CASRGGPYEQYF	TGTGCCAGCAGGGGGGGACCGTACGAGCAGTACTTC
few	TRBV6-1	TRBJ2-1	.	CASSARSVDPYNEQFF	TGTGCCAGCAGTGCCCGGTCGGTGGACCCCTACAATGAGCAGTTCTTC
.	TRBV9	TRBJ2-5	.	CASSVGGGAAQETQYF	TGTGCCAGCAGCGTAGGGGGAGGAGCGGCCCAAGAGACCCAGTACTTC
.	TRBV5-1	TRBJ1-5	.	CASRLGDGNQPQHF	TGCGCCAGCCGACTGGGGGACGGCAATCAGCCCCAGCATTTT
.	TRBV28	TRBJ1-3	TRBD1	CASNPQGTGKRAGNTIYF	TGTGCCAGCAATCCCCAGGGGACAGGCAAGAGAGCTGGAAACACCATATATTTT
many	TRBV2	TRBJ1-2	TRBD1	CAGAGQGRDGYTF	TGTGCCGGCGCGGGACAGGGGAGAGATGGCTACACCTTC
many	TRBV6-5	TRBJ1-1	.	CASSYGPFGNTEAFF	TGTGCCAGCAGTTACGGTCCATTCGGGAACACTGAAGCTTTCTTT
.	TRBV4-1	TRBJ2-2	.	CASSRAGPGELFF	TGCGCCAGCAGCCGAGCAGGGCCCGGGGAGCTGTTTTTT